This T cell receptor beta chain was profiled in a study of neurological immune-mediated disorders. Overall study results and limits: None of the CDR3 amino acid sequences found in expanded clones was shared across subjects. This suggests that the TCR-beta repertoires were private in all groups.

With 0 bases removed from V and 4 bases from J, the gap between germline ends came to 10 bases. CDR1 is SGHRS and CDR2 is YFSETQ in the germline V gene. The CDR3 contains 15 residues. cDNA synthesis was performed by 5'RACE with 10-nucleotide random UMIs. TCRdb itself ran the 5' RACE reads through MiXCR, one entry per CDR3 protein. The sample includes about 84,000 distinct CDR3 sequences, under 13% seen only once; the top ten take under 2%. This clonotype appeared many times. As yet, its antigen is unknown. Preparation of the unsorted libraries drew on 2 million PBMCs stored at -80 C. This sequence originates from a middle-aged man in good health. The chain employs TRBV5-1 and TRBJ1-4; D is unclear. Material: PBMCs. The CDR3: CASSLAGSFNEKLFF. The CDR3 coding sequence is TGCGCCAGCAGCTTGGCAGGCAGCTTTAATGAAAAACTGTTTTTT.